The following is a TCR beta chain sequence with its context. What antigen it recognizes has not been identified. One base away there is no much larger clone; base qualities are not given. A FACSAria II was used to sort memory CD4+ T cells, defined as single viable CD3+CD4+CD8-CD45RO+ cells. CMV serostatus was assessed using a Roche Elecsys assay, by which serum IgG against CMV pp150, pp28, p38 and p52 was detected. Following thawing, total CD4+ T cells were enriched through positive selection using CD4 magnetic microbeads. Samples originated from another study that specifically interrogated the CD4+ T cell memory repertoire. Peripheral blood mononuclear cells were isolated and cryopreserved according to standard operating procedures, and serum was kept at -80 degrees C. The staining used CD3-PerCP (BW264/56), CD4-APC (RPA-T4), CD45RO-PE (UCHT1) and CD8-Pacific Orange (3B5) antibodies, and Sytox blue was used to exclude non-viable cells.

The Quick-DNA Microprep Kit was used to extract genomic DNA from the sorted cells. Amplification of TCRbeta DNA was done with the immunoSEQ hsTCRbeta kit, following the protocol from the manufacturer. TCRbeta libraries were sequenced on an Illumina MiSeq instrument. The authors processed their data as follows. Following removal of out-of-frame sequences, a few million distinct TCRbeta sequences were retained, with an average of about 70,000 per individual. Each individual was scored using the number of some 150 previously reported CMV-associated TCRbeta sequences that the individual carried and the total number of productive distinct TCRbeta sequences. A beta-binomial model was reimplemented in Python, and scikit-learn random forests with default parameters were trained on US cohort data. Classifier performance on the Belgian cohort was summarized as median AUC with percentile confidence intervals calculated over 10,000 bootstrap iterations. TCRdb re-hosts the immuneACCESS table, in-frame sequences only. Its copies lack some clones; in the studies checked, an unresolved V gene accounts for under half of them, and the cause for the rest is not known. Clone size and the V and J calls come from that table; the DNA yielded D and trimming. In all, the sample holds some 95,000 clones, and roughly 80% of those were seen once. The ten largest make up less than 4% of the sample.

V and J lose 5 bases and 0 bases, and a span of 13 bases separates them. Looking up the germline V gene yields CDR1 SGHVS and CDR2 FQNEAQ. Inclusive of the bounding cysteine and phenylalanine, the CDR3 is 15 residues long. The sequence is cut down to CDR3 DNA, 45 bases in frame from base 1. This entry belongs to a study of memory CD4+ T cells and cytomegalovirus serostatus (dated 2019 in TCRdb). Context from the whole study: The roughly 35 healthy Belgian adults in the cohort included 9 who were CMV seropositive and about 24 who were CMV seronegative. CD4+ memory TCRbeta repertoires of a Belgian cohort with known cytomegalovirus serostatus were sequenced in order to replicate a published TCR-based CMV serostatus classifier. What the research found in general, with its limitations: Unlike the original study, which covered naive and memory CD4+ and CD8+ populations, the Belgian study sequenced only CD4+CD45RO+ memory cells. The results were interpreted as suggesting that the CMV-associated TCR signature is largely present in the CD4+ memory repertoire. Among the roughly 160 previously reported CMV-associated TCRbeta sequences, roughly 68 showed up in the CD4+ memory repertoires, with each one found in between one and five individuals. A median bootstrapped AUC of 0.95 with a 95% CI of 0.76-1.00 was achieved on the Belgian cohort by the original-framework classifier. For CMV serostatus prediction, a median bootstrapped AUC of approximately 0.95 was reached with the original framework, and a median bootstrapped AUC of about 0.89 was reached with a US-trained random forest.

The source of this sequence is an adult in good health and CMV-seropositive. Here the chain combines TRBV7-8 and TRBJ1-2, with TRBD1 perhaps the D gene, on 5 matching bases. Sample: memory CD4+ T cells from blood. The nucleotides are TGTGCCAGCAGCCGCCGGGACGGGGCTAACTATGGCTACACCTTC. It translates to CASSRRDGANYGYTF.